This T cell receptor (beta chain) stems from a study of blood T cell repertoires in COVID-19. Turning to the study itself: Acute and convalescent COVID-19 specimens originated in the United States, Italy and Spain. T cells, B-cell-depleted T cells, or PBMCs provided the cDNA or gDNA that served as material.

Per the germline V gene, CDR1 is LGHNA and CDR2 is YSLEER. V trimming: 5 bases; J trimming: 3 bases; junction bases outside the gene matches: 9. CDR3 length: 15 residues. The protocol was immunoSEQ multiplex PCR, while the TCRdb copy is restricted to in-frame clones and leaves out a portion. The sample records just under 65,000 clones, 70% to 85% being singletons. Sequencing input: peripheral blood. The genes are TRBV4-3 and TRBJ2-5; 7 bases map to TRBD1. The receptor was isolated from a human donor in a cohort sampled during active COVID-19. CDR3 nucleotides: TGCGCCAGCAGCGGGCTCCATGGGACAGAAGAGACCCAGTACTTC. Translated: CASSGLHGTEETQYF.